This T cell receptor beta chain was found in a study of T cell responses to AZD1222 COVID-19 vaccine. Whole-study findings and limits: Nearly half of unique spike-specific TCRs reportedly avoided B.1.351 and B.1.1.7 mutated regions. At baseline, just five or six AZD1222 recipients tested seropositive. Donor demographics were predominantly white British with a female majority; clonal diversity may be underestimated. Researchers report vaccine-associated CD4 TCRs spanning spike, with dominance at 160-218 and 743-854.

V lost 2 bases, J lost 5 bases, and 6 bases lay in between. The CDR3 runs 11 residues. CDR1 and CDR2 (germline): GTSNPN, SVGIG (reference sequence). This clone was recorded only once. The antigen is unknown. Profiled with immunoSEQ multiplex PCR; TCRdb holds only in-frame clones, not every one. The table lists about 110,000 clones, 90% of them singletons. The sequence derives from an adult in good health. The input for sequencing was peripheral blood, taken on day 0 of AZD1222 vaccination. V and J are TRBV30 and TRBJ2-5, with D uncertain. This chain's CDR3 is CAWSLLETQYF. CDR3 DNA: TGTGCCTGGAGTTTGCTGGAGACCCAGTACTTC.